Here is one T cell receptor beta chain with its context. Its antigen is undetermined. TRB cDNA libraries were made by UMI-labeled 5' RACE. TCRdb reanalyzed the 5' RACE reads and collapses them to one entry per CDR3 protein, without DNA. The sample has some 150,000 distinct CDR3 sequences. Germline assignment: CDR1 SGHRS and CDR2 YFSETQ. The CDR3 has 14 residues. This record belongs to a study of CXCR3-negative and CXCR3-positive naive CD8 T cells. Study results and limitations: Researchers report CXCR3 expression partially decreased after cryopreservation, with fresh PBMCs used in most assays. Surface CD5 matched across naive subsets, and TRB CDR3 properties served to infer TCR strength. Comparison of naive cells showed more hydrophobic TRB CDR3s in CXCR3-positive than in CXCR3-negative naive cells.

Sequenced material: naive CXCR3+ CD8+ T cells from blood. Subset: CD45RO-CCR7+CD27+CD95- naive CD8+ T cells expressing CXCR3 (TNR3+). V is TRBV5-1 and J is TRBJ2-2; as DNA is missing, the TRBD1 call by TCRdb cannot be tested. This sequence originates from a human donor in good health. Some clones in this sample may be carry-over from other donors' samples. This CDR3 is CASSPDRGSGELFF.